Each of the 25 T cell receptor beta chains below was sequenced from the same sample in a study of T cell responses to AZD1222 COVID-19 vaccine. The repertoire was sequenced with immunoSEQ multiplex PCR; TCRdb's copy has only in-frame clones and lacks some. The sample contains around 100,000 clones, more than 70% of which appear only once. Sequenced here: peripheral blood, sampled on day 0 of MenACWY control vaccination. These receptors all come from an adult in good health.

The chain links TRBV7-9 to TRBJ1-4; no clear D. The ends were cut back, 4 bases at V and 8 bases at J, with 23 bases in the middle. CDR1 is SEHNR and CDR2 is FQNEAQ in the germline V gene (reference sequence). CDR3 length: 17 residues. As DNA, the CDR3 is TGTGCCAGCAGCTACACGTCGGGCACTACGGTTCGGGAAAAACTGTTTTTT. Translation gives CASSYTSGTTVREKLFF.

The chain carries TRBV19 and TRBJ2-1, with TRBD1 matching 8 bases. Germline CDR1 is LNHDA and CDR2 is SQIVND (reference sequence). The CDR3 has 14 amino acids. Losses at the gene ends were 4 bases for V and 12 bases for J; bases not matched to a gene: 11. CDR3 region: CASSTRTGWSGQFF. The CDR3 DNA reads TGTGCCAGTAGTACCCGGACAGGGTGGAGTGGGCAGTTCTTC.

The CDR3 loop reads CASKDLAAQRTQYF. CDR3 nucleotide sequence: TGTGCCAGTAAGGACCTAGCGGCACAGAGGACGCAGTATTTT. The chain recombines TRBV19 with TRBJ2-3; 7 nucleotides align to TRBD2. This CDR3 contains 14 residues. CDR1 and CDR2 from the germline V gene are LNHDA and SQIVND (reference sequence). V lost 7 bases to trimming and J lost 9 bases; unmatched junction nucleotides: 13.

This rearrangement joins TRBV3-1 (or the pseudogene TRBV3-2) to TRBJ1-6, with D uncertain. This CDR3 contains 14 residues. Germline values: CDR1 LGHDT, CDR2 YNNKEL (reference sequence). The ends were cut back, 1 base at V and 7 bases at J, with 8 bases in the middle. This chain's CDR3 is CASSQGEQNSPLHF. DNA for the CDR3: TGTGCCAGCAGCCAAGGGGAGCAGAATTCACCCCTCCACTTT.

The CDR3 loop reads CASSYLGPTGEQYF. As DNA, the CDR3 is TGTGCCAGCAGTTACTTGGGCCCGACGGGGGAGCAGTACTTC. J is TRBJ2-7 and V is TRBV6-5; D might be TRBD2 (5 bases). This CDR3 has 14 residues. Germline V lookup: CDR1 MNHEY, CDR2 SVGAGI. The V and J ends lost 1 base and 7 bases respectively, with 14 bases between them.

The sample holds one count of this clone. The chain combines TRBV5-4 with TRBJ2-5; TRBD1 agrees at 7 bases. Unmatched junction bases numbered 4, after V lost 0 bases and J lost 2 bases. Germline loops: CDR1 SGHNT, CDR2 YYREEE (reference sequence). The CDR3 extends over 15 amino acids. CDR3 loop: CASSLASTGQETQYF. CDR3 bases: TGTGCCAGCAGCTTGGCCTCGACAGGGCAAGAGACCCAGTACTTC.

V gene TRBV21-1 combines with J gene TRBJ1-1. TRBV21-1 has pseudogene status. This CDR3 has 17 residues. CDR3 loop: CASSKRGGRALNTEAFF. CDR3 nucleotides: TGTGCCAGCAGCAAGAGGGGCGGGAGGGCTCTGAACACTGAAGCTTTCTTT.

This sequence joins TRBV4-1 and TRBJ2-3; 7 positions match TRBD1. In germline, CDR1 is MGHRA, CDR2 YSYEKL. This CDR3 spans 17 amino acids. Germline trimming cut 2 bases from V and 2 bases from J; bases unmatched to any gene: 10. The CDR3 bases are TGCGCCAGCAGCCAATGGGGACAGTTAGCTCCCACAGATACGCAGTATTTT. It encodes CASSQWGQLAPTDTQYF.

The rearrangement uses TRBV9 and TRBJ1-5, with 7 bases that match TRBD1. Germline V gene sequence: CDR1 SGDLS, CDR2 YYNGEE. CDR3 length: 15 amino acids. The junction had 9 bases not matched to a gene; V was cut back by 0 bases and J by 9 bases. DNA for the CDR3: TGTGCCAGCAGCGTAGATGGGACAGACTATCGGCCCCAGCATTTT. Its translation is CASSVDGTDYRPQHF.

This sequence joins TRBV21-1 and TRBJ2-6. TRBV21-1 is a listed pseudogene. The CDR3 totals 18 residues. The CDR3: CASSRSGHFPPGANVLTF. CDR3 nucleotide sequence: TGTGCCAGCAGCAGGTCGGGGCACTTTCCCCCTGGGGCCAACGTCCTGACTTTC.

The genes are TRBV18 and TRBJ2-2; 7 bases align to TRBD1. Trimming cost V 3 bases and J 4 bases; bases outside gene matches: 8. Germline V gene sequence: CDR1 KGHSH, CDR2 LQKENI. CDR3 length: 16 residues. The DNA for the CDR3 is TGTGCCAGCTCACCTCGGCAGGGGGTTCTCACCGGGGAGCTGTTTTTT. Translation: CASSPRQGVLTGELFF.

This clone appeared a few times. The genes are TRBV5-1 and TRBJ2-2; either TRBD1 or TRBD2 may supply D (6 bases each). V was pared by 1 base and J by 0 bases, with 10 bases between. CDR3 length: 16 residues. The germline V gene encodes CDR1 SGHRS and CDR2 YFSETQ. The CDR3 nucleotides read TGCGCCAGCAGCTTGCCCGGGGGCCCGAACACCGGGGAGCTGTTTTTT. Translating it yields CASSLPGGPNTGELFF.

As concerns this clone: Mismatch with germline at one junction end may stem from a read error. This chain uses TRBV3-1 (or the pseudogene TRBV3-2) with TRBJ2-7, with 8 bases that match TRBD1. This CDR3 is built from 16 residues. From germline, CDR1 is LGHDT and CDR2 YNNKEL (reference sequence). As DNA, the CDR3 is TGTGCCAGCGGCCAGACGGGACAGGCGAGGAAAATCGAGCAGTACTTC. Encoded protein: CASGQTGQARKIEQYF.

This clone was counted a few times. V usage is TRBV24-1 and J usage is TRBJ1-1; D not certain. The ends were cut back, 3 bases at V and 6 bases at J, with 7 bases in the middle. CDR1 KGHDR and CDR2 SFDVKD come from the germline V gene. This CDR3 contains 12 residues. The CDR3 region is CATSDHSAEAFF. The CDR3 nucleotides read TGTGCCACCAGTGATCACAGCGCTGAAGCTTTCTTT.

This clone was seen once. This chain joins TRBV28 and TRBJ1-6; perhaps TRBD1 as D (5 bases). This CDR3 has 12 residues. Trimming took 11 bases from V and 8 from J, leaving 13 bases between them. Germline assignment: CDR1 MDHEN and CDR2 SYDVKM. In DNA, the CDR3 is TGTGCCTCCCGGTGGGGGGATTCACCCCTCCACTTT. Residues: CASRWGDSPLHF.

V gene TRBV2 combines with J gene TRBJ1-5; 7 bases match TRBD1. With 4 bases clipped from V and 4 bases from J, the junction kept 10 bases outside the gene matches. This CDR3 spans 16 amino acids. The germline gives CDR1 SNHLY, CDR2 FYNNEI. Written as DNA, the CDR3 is TGTGCCAGCAGTGCGAGCGGGACAGTTGATAATCAGCCCCAGCATTTT. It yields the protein CASSASGTVDNQPQHF.

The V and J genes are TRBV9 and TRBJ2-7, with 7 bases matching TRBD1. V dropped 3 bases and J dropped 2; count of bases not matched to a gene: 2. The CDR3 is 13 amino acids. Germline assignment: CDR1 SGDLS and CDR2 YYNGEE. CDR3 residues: CASSEGTAYEQYF. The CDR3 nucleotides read TGTGCCAGCAGCGAAGGGACAGCCTACGAGCAGTACTTC.

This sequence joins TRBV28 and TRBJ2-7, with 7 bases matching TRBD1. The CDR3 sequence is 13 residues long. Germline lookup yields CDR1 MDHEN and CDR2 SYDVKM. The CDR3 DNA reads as TGTGCGACTTTCCGGGACAGTGTCTACGAGCAGTACTTC. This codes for CATFRDSVYEQYF.

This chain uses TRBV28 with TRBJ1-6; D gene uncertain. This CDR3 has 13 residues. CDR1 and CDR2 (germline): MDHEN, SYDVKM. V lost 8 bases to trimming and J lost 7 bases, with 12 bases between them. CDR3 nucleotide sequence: TGTGCCAGCGACGGGCCGCTGAATTCACCCCTCCACTTT. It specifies CASDGPLNSPLHF.

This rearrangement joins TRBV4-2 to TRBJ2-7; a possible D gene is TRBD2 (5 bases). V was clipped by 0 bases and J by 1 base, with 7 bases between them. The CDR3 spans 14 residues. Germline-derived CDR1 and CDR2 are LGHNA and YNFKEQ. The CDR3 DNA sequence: TGTGCCAGCAGCCAAGAACTAGTTTCCTACGAGCAGTACTTC. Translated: CASSQELVSYEQYF.

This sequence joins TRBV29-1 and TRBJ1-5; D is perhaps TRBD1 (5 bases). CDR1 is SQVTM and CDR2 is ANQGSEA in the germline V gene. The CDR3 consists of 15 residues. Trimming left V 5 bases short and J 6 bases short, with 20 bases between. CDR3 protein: CSVLVGRGGGQPQHF. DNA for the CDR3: TGCAGCGTTTTGGTTGGGAGGGGTGGAGGTCAGCCCCAGCATTTT.

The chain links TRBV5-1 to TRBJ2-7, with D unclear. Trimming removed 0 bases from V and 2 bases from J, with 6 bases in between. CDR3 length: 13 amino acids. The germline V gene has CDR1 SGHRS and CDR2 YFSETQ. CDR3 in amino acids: CASSLGDAYEQYF. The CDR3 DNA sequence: TGCGCCAGCAGCTTGGGGGATGCCTACGAGCAGTACTTC.

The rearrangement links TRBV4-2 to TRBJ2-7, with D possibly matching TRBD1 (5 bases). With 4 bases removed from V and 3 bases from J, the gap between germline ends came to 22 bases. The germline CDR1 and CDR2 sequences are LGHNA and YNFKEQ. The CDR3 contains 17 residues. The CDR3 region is CASSRGVVGVKSYEQYF. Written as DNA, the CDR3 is TGTGCCAGCAGCCGAGGTGTAGTAGGGGTGAAAAGCTACGAGCAGTACTTC.

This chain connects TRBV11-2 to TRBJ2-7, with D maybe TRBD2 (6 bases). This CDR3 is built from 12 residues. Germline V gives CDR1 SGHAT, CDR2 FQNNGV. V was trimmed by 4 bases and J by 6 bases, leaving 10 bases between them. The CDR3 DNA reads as TGTGCCAGCAGCTACCAGGGAGGCGAGCAGTACTTC. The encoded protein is CASSYQGGEQYF.

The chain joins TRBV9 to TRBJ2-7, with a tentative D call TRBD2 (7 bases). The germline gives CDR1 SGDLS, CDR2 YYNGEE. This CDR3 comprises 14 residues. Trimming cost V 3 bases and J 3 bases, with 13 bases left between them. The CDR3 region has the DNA TGTGCCAGCAGCGCCTCGGGGGGCCACTACGAGCAGTACTTC. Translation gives CASSASGGHYEQYF.